This TCR beta chain is drawn from a study of shared T cell receptors in the human thymus. Produced via immunoSEQ multiplex PCR; TCRdb's table is partial and in-frame only. This table has about 380,000 clones, just under 95% appearing once. The CDR3 totals 16 residues. From germline, CDR1 is LNHDA and CDR2 SQIVND (reference sequence). V was pared by 6 bases and J by 2 bases, with 17 bases between. The sequenced material came from thymocytes. This sequence originates from a human donor. The chain recombines TRBV19 with TRBJ2-1; D possibly corresponds to TRBD2 (6 bases). CDR3 nucleotide sequence: TGTGCCAGTAGGCCCCTAGCGCGGGGAACCTACAATGAGCAGTTCTTC. This gives the protein CASRPLARGTYNEQFF.